This T cell receptor beta chain was identified in a study of blood T cell repertoires in COVID-19. For the study at large: Acute-phase and convalescent COVID-19 samples originated in the United States, Italy and Spain. T cells, B-cell-depleted T cells, or PBMCs supplied cDNA or gDNA.

In germline, CDR1 is GTSNPN, CDR2 SVGIG (reference sequence). Between the trimmed V and J ends, which lost 0 bases and 4 bases, there was a span of 15 bases. This CDR3 has 16 amino acids. Under the authors' procedure: The authors estimated nucleated cell counts from reference gene primer amplification. Profiling relied on immunoSEQ multiplex PCR, and the TCRdb table lists in-frame clones only, not all of them. From that table come the V and J calls and clone size; the DNA was used to work out D and trimming. The sample carries a few hundred thousand clones, more than 65% recorded once. Sequencing was carried out using peripheral blood. The source of this sequence is a woman aged 60-70 years with acute or convalescent COVID-19. The chain carries TRBV30 and TRBJ2-2, with a possible D match to TRBD2 (5 bases). The CDR3 nucleotides are TGTGCCTGGAGTGTACATAGGACTCGTACCACCGGGGAGCTGTTTTTT. This gives the protein CAWSVHRTRTTGELFF.